This T cell receptor beta chain was identified during a study of cytomegalovirus exposure and HLA in healthy donors (dated by TCRdb to 2016 to 2017). For the study in its entirety: An earlier analysis of 587 of the donors reported 250 to 350 Gb of sequence data and 100 million to 120 million unique TCR beta sequences obtained from around 190 million T cells. Around 320 gigabases of sequencing data and approximately 93 million unique TCR sequences were included in an early release covering under 650 HLA-typed donors. Of the approximately 400 genotyped donors, 65% to 90% were placed in the genetic ancestry cluster associated with self-reported Caucasian donors. The study aimed to test whether signatures of past pathogen exposure could be identified by cataloging public T cell receptors. The T cell repertoires of 666 subjects were profiled by immunosequencing and related to cytomegalovirus serostatus. A separate validation cohort of 100 to 150 different subjects was used in addition to the roughly 720-subject first cohort. High-throughput TCR immunosequencing, statistical association of individual TCRs with disease status, and machine learning were combined to predict cytomegalovirus infection status. To study patterns of TCR occurrence, a later analysis re-analyzed previously published TCR beta repertoires from hundreds of donors and added high-resolution HLA genotyping. The later analysis used no new phenotypic data to find candidate immune exposures, relying instead on TCR beta sequences and their occurrence across donors. To decide whether each TCR beta V gene segment behaved as functional or pseudogenic, an earlier analysis of nearly 600 of the donors relied on high-throughput TCR beta sequencing. Donor age, sex, ethnicity and CMV serostatus were compiled alongside the repertoire data. A later genetic analysis used genome-wide SNP genotypes for 398 of the 666 donors, treating that subset as a discovery cohort. All discovery cohort repertoires had been generated using a single sequencing platform. HLA typing included class I and class II loci at four-digit resolution. Typing coverage varied by locus: roughly 629-640 donors for A, B, C, DRB1 and DQB1; approximately 500 for DQA1; over 600 for DPA1; roughly 450 for DPB1. Roughly 5 DR-DQ haplotypes were handled as single units for association and clustering because linkage in the cohort was strong. Across about 370 genotyped donors of the cohort, an average of approximately 200,000 unique TCR beta nucleotide sequences per donor were sequenced, and about a sixth of those sequences were non-productive. Results and caveats for the whole study, not just this receptor: The classifier was reported to diagnose cytomegalovirus status with high specificity and sensitivity in both the original cohort and the validation cohort. Some IMGT-functional V segments, including TRBV6-2 and TRBV6-3, could not be distinguished by the 87-base-pair reads and were therefore excluded. In a later analysis, the rate of TCR association differed among HLA loci, with DRB1 alleles having the most associated TCRs and HLA-C alleles having the fewest. Compared with the approximately 600-donor mean, donors in an Asian-associated ancestry cluster had fewer N-insertions in productive TCRs, according to a later genetic analysis. A further reported finding was that TCR beta sequences accurately predicted the HLA-A and HLA-B alleles for most subjects in the first cohort. About 15 rarely observed V segments, including chromosome 9 orphons, were excluded from the earlier analysis of several hundred of the donors because counts were too low. HLA typing was unavailable for some donors at each locus, so association tests used only the typed subset. In vitro tests confirmed that three of the cytomegalovirus-associated TCR beta chains recognize cytomegalovirus antigens. The authors suggested that the approach could potentially be generalized to other disease states and immunological phenotypes. The only immune exposure information available for the cohort was CMV serostatus. Linkage disequilibrium might explain the correlated functional status among segregating V segments, but an unknown experimental factor could not be excluded. Roughly uniform sequencing depth across donors was assumed in presence/absence analyses, although this assumption may not hold. V-gene and J-gene trimming of TCR beta chains was associated with a missense DCLRE1C variant in a later genetic analysis, and the association was replicated in an independent cohort. When HLA alleles, especially DR and DQ, strongly co-occurred, attributing TCR associations to individual alleles was difficult. Compared with equally common non-associated chains, HLA-associated TCR beta chains in a later analysis were more clonally expanded and had lower generation probabilities. In an earlier analysis of approximately 600 of the donors, most TCR beta V segments were observed in productive rearrangements about 87% or about 30% of the time, broadly matching IMGT annotations. This cohort had only TCR beta chains sequenced, and the lack of alpha or paired-chain data limited which features could be detected. At a false discovery rate of 0.05, a later analysis linked about 16,000 TCR beta sequences to specific HLA alleles. Across donors, most TCR sequences were observed very rarely, whereas some public TCRs were present in many individuals. According to a later analysis, parvovirus B19, influenza, CMV and Epstein-Barr virus appeared linked to several top co-occurrence clusters. The study listed 150 to 200 TCR beta chains as associated with cytomegalovirus. The sequencing pipeline was judged likely to have produced a cluster of highly shared sequence variants as a technical artifact. In a later analysis, most CMV-associated TCR beta chains were found to appear HLA-restricted, with HLA associations seemingly driven largely by CMV exposure.

As to this clone: Its antigen remains unidentified. No much larger clone is present one base from it, and per-base qualities are unavailable.

Library preparation employed the immunoSEQ multiplex PCR assay. A mixture of 60 forward primers for TCR Vbeta segments and 13 reverse primers for TCR Jbeta segments was used in the multiplex PCR. The CDR3 region of rearranged TCR beta genes was amplified from genomic DNA with a multiplex PCR assay. The amplified TCR beta libraries were sequenced on the Illumina HiSeq System as 87-base-pair reads. The paper's data handling went like this. A later analysis tallied around 82 million unique TCR beta chains across the 650 to 750 repertoires, and about 10 million of those chains were shared by two or more donors. Raw reads were error-corrected and collapsed into unique sequences by a nearest-neighbor algorithm in which closely related sequences were merged to remove PCR and sequencing errors. V, D and J gene segments were assigned by aligning CDR3 sequences to IMGT reference sequences. For a sequence to be retained, a match of at least six nucleotides to both a V gene segment and a J gene segment was required. Rearrangements were classified as productive when the CDR3 lacked stop codons and remained in frame with V and J, and all other rearrangements were classified as non-productive. CDR3 was defined by IMGT convention, running from the second conserved V-encoded cysteine to the conserved J-encoded phenylalanine. Sequences without an unambiguous match to a single V gene segment were excluded from the earlier analysis of a few hundred of the donors. An earlier analysis of some 500 of the donors classified V segments as functional when productive rearrangements were above 56.7% and as segregating when the standard deviation between donors was above 5%. A statistical classification framework was developed to diagnose cytomegalovirus status using the catalog of TCR beta chain sequences. A later analysis assigned V and J genes by comparing TCR nucleotide sequences with IMGT/GENE-DB human TR gene sequences. A later analysis assigned CDR3 sequences and most-parsimonious VDJ recombination scenarios with the TCRdist pipeline. In a later analysis, every TCR beta chain was defined by the combination of its CDR3 amino acid sequence and its V-gene family, and reads without a unique V-gene family were dropped. To address suspected cross-contamination and a sequencing artifact, a later analysis removed roughly 580 highly shared, low-generation-probability nucleotide sequences. A later analysis calculated a clonal expansion index for each public chain from normalized within-repertoire ranks of inferred template counts. In a later analysis, generation probabilities were computed with a VDJ recombination model fitted to out-of-frame rearrangements, and the resulting probabilities were checked against IGoR. A later analysis scored TCR-TCR, TCR-HLA and TCR-CMV co-occurrence with hypergeometric tests, applying a repertoire-size bias correction to TCR pairs. A later analysis estimated false discovery rates by permuting HLA or CMV assignments 20 times. In a later analysis, co-occurring TCRs were grouped using DBSCAN, with TCRdist sequence similarity added in when clustering inside HLA-allele-positive subsets. Repertoires with fewer than 30,000 or more than 120,000 public chains were left out of co-occurrence clustering, as were five repertoires with anomalous nucleotide sharing. The source is immuneACCESS, and TCRdb retained only in-frame sequences with V and J called. Part of the clones is not carried over; for the studies checked, unresolved V genes explain less than half of this, and the remainder is unexplained. V, J and clone size reflect that table, while D and trimming were determined from the DNA. Across this sample there are around 200,000 clones, with approximately 80% seen only once. Clones ranked in the top ten supply about 1.4% of the sample.

In total, approximately 690 healthy bone marrow donors made up the cohort. At the time of sampling, all cohort members were nominally healthy, though unrecorded immune exposures were likely present. The donor was CMV seronegative and was included in the group of under 450 seronegative cohort members. Each donor provided a peripheral blood sample, and peripheral blood mononuclear cells were used for TCR beta sequencing. Genomic DNA extraction from the blood cell samples was performed with the Qiagen DNeasy Blood Extraction Kit. The CDR3 has 13 amino acids, counting the end cysteine and phenylalanine. CDR3 DNA only is kept here, 39 bases in frame from base 1. The germline ends are 12 bases apart after V is trimmed by 4 bases and J by 6 bases. CDR1 and CDR2, looked up from the germline V gene, are WSHSY and SAAADI.

The sequencing sample was made of PBMCs. The TCR was taken from a girl aged 10 to 17 in good health and CMV-seronegative. The chain is encoded by TRBV10-2 joined to TRBJ1-2; perhaps TRBD1 is the D gene, with 5 bases matching. The DNA sequence reads TGCGCCAGCAGTGGAGGGGAGGCAAATGGCTACACCTTC. It translates to CASSGGEANGYTF.